The rows below give T cell receptor beta chains drawn from one sample of a study of cytomegalovirus exposure and HLA in healthy donors. Clones were sequenced by immunoSEQ multiplex PCR, and TCRdb holds only the in-frame ones, with some missing. The sample shows 150,000 to 200,000 clones, approximately 80% of them seen only once. The material sequenced was PBMCs. All receptors come from a boy aged 2 to 10 in good health and CMV-seronegative. Both conserved end residues are part of each CDR3. Fields, in order: J gene, D gene, clone size, V gene, CDR3 protein, CDR3 DNA. The D gene is left open where the match is weak. For some rows the clone size is stated as once, few or many, or as a class when expanded; others skip it.

J gene: TRBJ2-7
D gene: TRBD1
clone size: few
V gene: TRBV19
CDR3 protein: CASRQAGTGEYEQYF
CDR3 DNA: TGTGCCAGTAGACAAGCCGGGACAGGGGAGTACGAGCAGTACTTC

J gene: TRBJ2-4
D gene: NA
clone size: NA
V gene: TRBV14
CDR3 protein: CASSQVWSGGYLAKNIQYF
CDR3 DNA: TGTGCCAGCAGCCAAGTTTGGTCCGGCGGATACCTAGCCAAAAACATTCAGTACTTC

J gene: TRBJ1-1
D gene: NA
clone size: NA
V gene: TRBV15
CDR3 protein: CATSRRQRGGANTEAFF
CDR3 DNA: TGTGCCACCAGCAGGCGTCAACGAGGGGGGGCGAACACTGAAGCTTTCTTT

J gene: TRBJ2-7
D gene: NA
clone size: once
V gene: TRBV28
CDR3 protein: CASSLTRKHYEQYF
CDR3 DNA: TGTGCCAGCAGTTTGACTAGAAAACACTACGAGCAGTACTTC

J gene: TRBJ1-6
D gene: NA
clone size: NA
V gene: TRBV4-2
CDR3 protein: CASSQRLTLAYNSPLHF
CDR3 DNA: TGTGCCAGCAGCCAGCGACTTACTTTGGCCTATAATTCACCCCTCCACTTT

J gene: TRBJ1-1
D gene: TRBD1
clone size: NA
V gene: TRBV7-9
CDR3 protein: CASSFGQGGVSPEAFF
CDR3 DNA: TGTGCCAGCAGCTTCGGACAGGGAGGTGTAAGCCCTGAAGCTTTCTTT

J gene: TRBJ2-1
D gene: NA
clone size: NA
V gene: TRBV9
CDR3 protein: CASSVGSGNEQFF
CDR3 DNA: TGTGCCAGCAGCGTCGGTAGCGGAAATGAGCAGTTCTTC

J gene: TRBJ1-6
D gene: NA
clone size: NA
V gene: TRBV7-2
CDR3 protein: CASSDLGSANSPLHF
CDR3 DNA: TGTGCCAGCAGCGATCTCGGGTCCGCGAATTCACCCCTCCACTTT

J gene: TRBJ2-2
D gene: NA
clone size: few
V gene: TRBV2
CDR3 protein: CASSYYTGELFF
CDR3 DNA: TGTGCCAGCAGCTATTACACCGGGGAGCTGTTTTTT

J gene: TRBJ2-5
D gene: NA
clone size: NA
V gene: TRBV7-2
CDR3 protein: CASSLAGSQETQYF
CDR3 DNA: TGTGCCAGCAGCTTAGCGGGCAGCCAAGAGACCCAGTACTTC

J gene: TRBJ1-1
D gene: NA
clone size: NA
V gene: TRBV6-6
CDR3 protein: CASTERRRNTEAFF
CDR3 DNA: TGTGCCAGCACCGAGAGGAGGAGGAACACTGAAGCTTTCTTT

J gene: TRBJ1-3
D gene: TRBD1
clone size: NA
V gene: TRBV2
CDR3 protein: CASSQDRASGNTIYF
CDR3 DNA: TGTGCCAGCAGCCAGGACAGGGCCTCTGGAAACACCATATATTTT

J gene: TRBJ2-2
D gene: NA
clone size: NA
V gene: TRBV4-3
CDR3 protein: CASSQENLEVTGELFF
CDR3 DNA: TGCGCCAGCAGCCAAGAAAACTTGGAGGTTACCGGGGAGCTGTTTTTT

J gene: TRBJ1-5
D gene: NA
clone size: NA
V gene: TRBV6-6
CDR3 protein: CASSRGEPQHF
CDR3 DNA: TGTGCCAGCAGTCGCGGGGAGCCCCAGCATTTT

J gene: TRBJ1-6
D gene: TRBD1
clone size: NA
V gene: TRBV7-8
CDR3 protein: CASSFLTGGRSPLHF
CDR3 DNA: TGTGCCAGCAGCTTCTTAACAGGGGGCCGTTCACCCCTCCACTTT

J gene: TRBJ2-7
D gene: TRBD1
clone size: NA
V gene: TRBV10-3
CDR3 protein: CAISRGTGNSYEQYF
CDR3 DNA: TGTGCCATCAGTAGGGGGACAGGGAACTCCTACGAGCAGTACTTC

J gene: TRBJ2-7
D gene: TRBD2
clone size: NA
V gene: TRBV19
CDR3 protein: CASSQAGTAYEQYF
CDR3 DNA: TGTGCCAGTAGCCAAGCGGGAACCGCCTACGAGCAGTACTTC

J gene: TRBJ1-6
D gene: NA
clone size: few
V gene: TRBV4-1
CDR3 protein: CASRDSGNSPLHF
CDR3 DNA: TGCGCCAGCAGGGACTCGGGAAATTCACCCCTCCACTTT

J gene: TRBJ2-5
D gene: TRBD2
clone size: NA
V gene: TRBV5-6
CDR3 protein: CASSTTSGGTETQYF
CDR3 DNA: TGTGCCAGCAGTACGACTAGCGGGGGGACCGAGACCCAGTACTTC

J gene: TRBJ1-3
D gene: TRBD1
clone size: NA
V gene: TRBV7-9
CDR3 protein: CASSARDSGNTIYF
CDR3 DNA: TGTGCCAGCAGCGCCCGGGACAGTGGAAACACCATATATTTT

J gene: TRBJ2-2
D gene: TRBD2
clone size: NA
V gene: TRBV7-2
CDR3 protein: CASSPGGGELFF
CDR3 DNA: TGTGCCAGCAGCCCGGGGGGCGGGGAGCTGTTTTTT

J gene: TRBJ2-6
D gene: TRBD2
clone size: NA
V gene: TRBV5-1
CDR3 protein: CASSLGGAGISGANVLTF
CDR3 DNA: TGCGCCAGCAGCTTGGGCGGAGCGGGGATCTCTGGGGCCAACGTCCTGACTTTC

J gene: TRBJ2-5
D gene: NA
clone size: NA
V gene: TRBV21-1
CDR3 protein: CASSRGSASGGGTQYF
CDR3 DNA: TGTGCCAGCAGCAGAGGTTCGGCTAGCGGGGGAGGGACCCAGTACTTC